This T cell receptor beta chain originates from a study of regulatory T cells in long-lasting Graves disease. Background on the study: For a period under 3 months, newly diagnosed Graves' patients had taken antithyroid drugs.

Regarding time point: newly diagnosed GD, antithyroid drugs for less than 3 months. PBMCs were the source of the RNA used for TCR sequencing. Graves' disease diagnoses followed American Thyroid Association guidelines. Combining iRepertoire HTBI primers with Arm-PCR of CDR3 regions, the authors built TCR beta libraries. A single record per CDR3 protein comes from TCRdb applying MiXCR to the multiplex PCR reads. The table has about 370,000 distinct CDR3 sequences, about 16% seen once. The clonotype originates from a female donor with Graves disease. The sequencing here drew on peripheral blood mononuclear cells (PBMCs), taken at new diagnosis, from a patient treated with antithyroid drugs.

The CDR3 region has the DNA TGTGCCAGTAGTATTCCGGGGACTGGCTACACCTTC. This gives the protein CASSIPGTGYTF. The chain uses TRBV19 and TRBJ1-2; perhaps TRBD1 as D (5 bases). CDR1 LNHDA and CDR2 SQIVND come from the germline V gene (reference sequence). Trimming stripped 3 bases from V and 7 bases from J, with 9 bases between. CDR3 size: 12 residues.